The clone carrying this T cell receptor beta chain was recorded only once. This specimen belongs to a study of control samples from healthy donors and cancer patients. TCRdb's copy holds only in-frame clones and misses some; the assay was immunoSEQ multiplex PCR. The sample shows under 80,000 clones, 85% to 95% of them seen only once. Sequenced sample: blood. This TCR derives from a woman between 25 and 40 years old in good health.

CDR3 residues: CASSQVIGGNYGYTF. CDR3 in DNA: TGCGCCAGCAGCCAAGTTATAGGGGGCAACTATGGCTACACCTTC. V is TRBV4-1 and J is TRBJ1-2; 7 positions agree with TRBD1. V lost 1 base, J lost 2 bases, and 4 bases stayed unmatched. Germline V lookup: CDR1 MGHRA, CDR2 YSYEKL. There are 15 residues in the CDR3.